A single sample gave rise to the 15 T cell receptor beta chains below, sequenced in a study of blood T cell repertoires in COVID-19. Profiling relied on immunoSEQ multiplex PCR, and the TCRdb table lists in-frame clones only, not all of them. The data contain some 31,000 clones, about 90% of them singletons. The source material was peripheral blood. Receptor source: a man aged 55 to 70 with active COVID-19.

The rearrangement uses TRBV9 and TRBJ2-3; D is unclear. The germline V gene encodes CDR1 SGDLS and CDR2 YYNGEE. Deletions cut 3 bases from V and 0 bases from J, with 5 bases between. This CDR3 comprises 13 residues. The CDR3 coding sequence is TGTGCCAGCAGCGGTACTAGCACAGATACGCAGTATTTT. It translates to CASSGTSTDTQYF.

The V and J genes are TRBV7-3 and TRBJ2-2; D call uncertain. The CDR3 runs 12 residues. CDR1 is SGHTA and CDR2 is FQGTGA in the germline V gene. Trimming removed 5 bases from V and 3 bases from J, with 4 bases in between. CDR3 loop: CASSPYTGELFF. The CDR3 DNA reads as TGTGCCAGCAGCCCGTACACCGGGGAGCTGTTTTTT.

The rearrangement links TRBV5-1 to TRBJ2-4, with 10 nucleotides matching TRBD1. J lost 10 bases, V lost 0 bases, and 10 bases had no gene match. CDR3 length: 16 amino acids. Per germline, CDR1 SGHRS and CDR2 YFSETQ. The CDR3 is CASSLASGDRGGIQYF. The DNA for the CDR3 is TGCGCCAGCAGCTTGGCCAGCGGGGACAGGGGCGGAATTCAGTACTTC. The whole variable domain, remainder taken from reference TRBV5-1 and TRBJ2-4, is KAGVTQTPRYLIKTRGQQVTLSCSPISGHRSVSWYQQTPGQGLQFLFEYFSETQRNKGNFPGRFSGRQFSNSRSEMNVSTLELGDSALYLCASSLASGDRGGIQYFGAGTRLSVL.

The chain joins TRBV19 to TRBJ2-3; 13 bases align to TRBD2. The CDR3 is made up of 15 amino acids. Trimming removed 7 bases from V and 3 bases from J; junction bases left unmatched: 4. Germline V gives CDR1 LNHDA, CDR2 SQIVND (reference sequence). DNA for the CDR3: TGTGCCAGTACCCTACTAGCGGGGGGGACAGATACGCAGTATTTT. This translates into CASTLLAGGTDTQYF.

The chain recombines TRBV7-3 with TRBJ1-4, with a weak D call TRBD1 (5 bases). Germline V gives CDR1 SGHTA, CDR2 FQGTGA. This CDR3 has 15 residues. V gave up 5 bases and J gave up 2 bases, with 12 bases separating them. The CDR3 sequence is CASSHAGGTNEKLFF. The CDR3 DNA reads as TGTGCCAGCAGCCACGCCGGGGGTACTAATGAAAAACTGTTTTTT.

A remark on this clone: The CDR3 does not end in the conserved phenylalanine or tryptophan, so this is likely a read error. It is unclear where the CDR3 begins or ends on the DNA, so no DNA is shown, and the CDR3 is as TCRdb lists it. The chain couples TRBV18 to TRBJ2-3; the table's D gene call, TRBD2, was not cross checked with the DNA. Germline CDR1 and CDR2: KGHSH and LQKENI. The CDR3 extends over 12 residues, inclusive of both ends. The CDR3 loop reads CASSPSLAGGRL.

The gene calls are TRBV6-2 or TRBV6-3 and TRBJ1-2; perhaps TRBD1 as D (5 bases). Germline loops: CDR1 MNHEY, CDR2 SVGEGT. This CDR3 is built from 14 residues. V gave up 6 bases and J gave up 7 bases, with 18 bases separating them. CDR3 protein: CASSPGMGLSGYTF. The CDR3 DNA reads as TGTGCCAGCAGCCCCGGTATGGGGCTCTCTGGCTACACCTTC.

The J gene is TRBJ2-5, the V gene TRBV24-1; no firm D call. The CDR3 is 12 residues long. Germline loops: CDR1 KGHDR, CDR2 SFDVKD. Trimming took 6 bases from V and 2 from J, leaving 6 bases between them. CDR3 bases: TGTGCCACCAGTAACGGTCAAGAGACCCAGTACTTC. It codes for CATSNGQETQYF.

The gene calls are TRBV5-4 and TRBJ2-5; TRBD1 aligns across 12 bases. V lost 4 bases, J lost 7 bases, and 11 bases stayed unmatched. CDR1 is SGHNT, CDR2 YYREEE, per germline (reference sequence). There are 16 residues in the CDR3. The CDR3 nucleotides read TGTGCCAGCAGCATCCGGGACAGGGGGCTCATTGGGACCCAGTACTTC. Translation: CASSIRDRGLIGTQYF.

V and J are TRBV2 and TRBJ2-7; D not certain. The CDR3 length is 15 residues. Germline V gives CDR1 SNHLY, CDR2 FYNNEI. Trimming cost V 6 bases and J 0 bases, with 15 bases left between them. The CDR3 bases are TGTGCCAGCAGAGGCGCCAGGTCGATCTCCTACGAGCAGTACTTC. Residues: CASRGARSISYEQYF.

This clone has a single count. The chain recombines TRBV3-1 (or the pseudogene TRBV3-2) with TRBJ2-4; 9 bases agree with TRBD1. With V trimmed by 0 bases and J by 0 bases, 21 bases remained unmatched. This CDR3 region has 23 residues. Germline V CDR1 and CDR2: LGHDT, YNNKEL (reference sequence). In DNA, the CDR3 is TGTGCCAGCAGCCAAGAAGATAAGGGACAGGGAAAGGGATTAGGCTTAGCCAAAAACATTCAGTACTTC. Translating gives CASSQEDKGQGKGLGLAKNIQYF.

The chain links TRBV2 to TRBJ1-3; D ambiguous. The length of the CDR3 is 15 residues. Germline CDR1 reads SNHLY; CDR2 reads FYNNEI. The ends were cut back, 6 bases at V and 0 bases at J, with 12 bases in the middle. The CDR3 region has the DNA TGTGCCAGCAGCTCGCAACTGATCTCTGGAAACACCATATATTTT. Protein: CASSSQLISGNTIYF. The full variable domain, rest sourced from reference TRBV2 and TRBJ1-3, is EPEVTQTPSHQVTQMGQEVILRCVPISNHLYFYWYRQILGQKVEFLVSFYNNEISEKSEIFDDQFSVERPDGSNFTLKIRSTKLEDSAMYFCASSSQLISGNTIYFGEGSWLTVV.

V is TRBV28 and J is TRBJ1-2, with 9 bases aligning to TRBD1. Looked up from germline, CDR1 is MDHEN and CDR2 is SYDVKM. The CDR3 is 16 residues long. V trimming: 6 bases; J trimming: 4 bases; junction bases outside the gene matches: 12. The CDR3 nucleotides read TGTGCCAGCAGCCAAAACTCACAGGGGGCCGGCTATGGCTACACCTTC. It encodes CASSQNSQGAGYGYTF.

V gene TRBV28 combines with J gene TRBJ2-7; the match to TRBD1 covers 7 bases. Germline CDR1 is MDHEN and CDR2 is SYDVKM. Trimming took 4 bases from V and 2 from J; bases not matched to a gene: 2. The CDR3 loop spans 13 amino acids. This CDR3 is CASSYTGAYEQYF. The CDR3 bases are TGTGCCAGCAGTTACACAGGGGCCTACGAGCAGTACTTC.

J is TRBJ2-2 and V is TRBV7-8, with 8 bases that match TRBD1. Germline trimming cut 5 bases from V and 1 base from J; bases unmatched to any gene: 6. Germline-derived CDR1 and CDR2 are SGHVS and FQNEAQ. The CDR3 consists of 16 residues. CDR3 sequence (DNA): TGTGCCAGCAGCCCCTCGGGGACAGGGAACACCGGGGAGCTGTTTTTT. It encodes CASSPSGTGNTGELFF.